The 25 T cell receptor beta chains listed next were all sequenced from one sample in a study of type 1 and type 2 diabetes patients. Amplification started from genomic DNA. A primer set of 30 forward and 13 reverse primers amplified the CDR3. TCRdb re-derived calls from the multiplex PCR reads in MiXCR, one entry per CDR3 protein. The data contain about 250,000 distinct CDR3 sequences, around 47% of them singletons. The sequenced material came from peripheral blood mononuclear cells (PBMCs). All receptors derive from a man between 18 and 29 years old with type 2 diabetes.

The rearrangement uses TRBV27 and TRBJ2-7; D gene unclear. CDR3 size: 13 residues. The germline V gene has CDR1 MNHEY and CDR2 SMNVEV (reference sequence). V was trimmed by 5 bases and J by 5 bases, leaving 13 bases between them. CDR3 region: CASSDVFGDEQYF. The CDR3 coding sequence is TGTGCCAGCAGTGACGTATTTGGGGACGAGCAGTACTTC.

In this sample, this clonotype turned up many times. The rearrangement uses TRBV2 and TRBJ2-7; D is unclear. V was cut by 7 bases and J by 5 bases, with 12 bases left in between. The germline V gene has CDR1 SNHLY and CDR2 FYNNEI. The length of the CDR3 is 12 residues. CDR3 sequence: CASTTDSDEQYF. The CDR3, as DNA: TGTGCCAGCACAACGGATTCTGACGAGCAGTACTTC.

This clonotype was observed a few times. The J gene is TRBJ1-2, the V gene TRBV12-3 or TRBV12-4; a possible D gene is TRBD1 (5 bases). This CDR3 is built from 15 residues. The V gene lost 6 bases and the J gene lost 2 bases, with 16 bases spanning the gap. CDR3 nucleotide sequence: TGTGCCAGCAGCCTTGGCCCGGGGACGAACTATGGCTACACCTTC. This gives the protein CASSLGPGTNYGYTF.

This clonotype was observed once. The chain combines TRBV2 with TRBJ2-3; 8 bases are a match to TRBD1. Per the germline V gene, CDR1 is SNHLY and CDR2 is FYNNEI. The CDR3 length is 15 residues. V gave up 6 bases and J gave up 3 bases; unmatched junction bases: 8. The DNA of the CDR3 is TGTGCCAGCAGCGGGACAGGTGGAGTGACAGATACGCAGTATTTT. This sequence encodes CASSGTGGVTDTQYF. The full variable domain, with the rest looked up from reference TRBV2 and TRBJ2-3, is EPEVTQTPSHQVTQMGQEVILRCVPISNHLYFYWYRQILGQKVEFLVSFYNNEISEKSEIFDDQFSVERPDGSNFTLKIRSTKLEDSAMYFCASSGTGGVTDTQYFGPGTRLTVL.

V gene TRBV9 combines with J gene TRBJ2-1; TRBD2 agrees at 8 bases. The CDR3 loop spans 15 amino acids. CDR1 and CDR2 (germline): SGDLS, YYNGEE. The junction had 6 bases not matched to a gene; V was cut back by 0 bases and J by 7 bases. Written as DNA, the CDR3 is TGTGCCAGCAGCGTAGTCCCTAGCGGGCCAAATGAGCAGTTCTTC. This sequence encodes CASSVVPSGPNEQFF.

In this sample, this clonotype turned up once. This sequence joins TRBV5-1 and TRBJ2-5; D remains ambiguous. Per germline, CDR1 SGHRS and CDR2 YFSETQ. The CDR3 is made up of 13 amino acids. V shed 0 bases and J shed 5 bases, with 8 bases lying between them. The CDR3 DNA reads TGCGCCAGCAGCTTGGACTCACTTGAGACCCAGTACTTC. Encoded protein: CASSLDSLETQYF.

DNA for the CDR3: TGTGCCACCAGTGCCTCGGGACAGGGAGGTAACTATGGCTACACCTTC. Translation: CATSASGQGGNYGYTF. The chain has TRBV24-1 and TRBJ1-2; 9 nucleotides agree with TRBD1. The CDR3 has 16 residues. The ends lost 5 bases at V and 1 base at J; junction bases unmatched: 7. Germline assignment: CDR1 KGHDR and CDR2 SFDVKD.

As regards this clonotype: In this CDR3 the conserved last residue, phenylalanine or tryptophan, is missing, so a read error is likely. The V call is TRBV19, the J call TRBJ1-1, with D perhaps matching TRBD1 (6 bases). This CDR3 spans 15 amino acids. V was cut by 0 bases and J by 5 bases, with 13 bases left in between. Germline loops: CDR1 LNHDA, CDR2 SQIVND (reference sequence). The CDR3 sequence: CASSIEDRRVTEAFL. CDR3 sequence (DNA): TGTGCCAGTAGTATAGAGGACAGACGGGTGACTGAAGCTTTCCTT.

The gene calls are TRBV19 and TRBJ1-2; D unresolved. V gave up 3 bases and J gave up 2 bases, with 10 bases separating them. Germline V gene data show CDR1 as LNHDA and CDR2 as SQIVND (reference sequence). The CDR3 sequence is 14 residues long. The CDR3 DNA is TGTGCCAGTAGTATGTTCCCGAACAACTATGGCTACACCTTC. Amino acids: CASSMFPNNYGYTF.

The chain has TRBV12-3 or TRBV12-4 and TRBJ1-6; D call uncertain. V lost 2 bases and J lost 9, with 14 bases in between. The CDR3 runs 15 residues. The chain's CDR3 is CASSLLANMGSPLHF. The CDR3 region has the DNA TGTGCCAGCAGTTTACTGGCCAATATGGGTTCACCCCTCCACTTT.

The chain couples TRBV2 to TRBJ1-1, with TRBD1 matching 9 bases. V lost 4 bases to trimming and J lost 1 base; unmatched junction nucleotides: 10. This CDR3 has 17 residues. The germline V gene has CDR1 SNHLY and CDR2 FYNNEI. The CDR3 loop reads CASSGTGGGISNTEAFF. The CDR3 DNA is TGTGCCAGCAGTGGAACAGGGGGCGGGATCTCGAACACTGAAGCTTTCTTT.

The genes are TRBV29-1 and TRBJ1-2; 8 nucleotides align to TRBD1. Germline lookup yields CDR1 SQVTM and CDR2 ANQGSEA. With V trimmed by 0 bases and J by 8 bases, 5 bases remained unmatched. The CDR3 is made up of 13 amino acids. The CDR3 here is CSVEDLPGGGYTF. Here the CDR3 DNA reads TGCAGCGTTGAAGATCTCCCAGGGGGCGGCTACACCTTC.

The genes are TRBV2 and TRBJ2-2, with a weak D call TRBD1 (5 bases). The CDR3 is 16 amino acids. Germline CDR1 reads SNHLY; CDR2 reads FYNNEI. V dropped 9 bases and J dropped 4 bases, with 21 bases sitting between them. The CDR3 region is CASIPRDPNLTGELFF. CDR3 nucleotides: TGTGCCAGTATACCCAGGGATCCGAACCTCACCGGGGAGCTGTTTTTT.

The chain couples TRBV30 to TRBJ1-1; 10 positions agree with TRBD1. After removal of 0 bases from V and 6 bases from J, the junction contained 7 bases not matched to a gene. There are 15 residues in the CDR3. Germline CDR1 GTSNPN, CDR2 SVGIG (reference sequence). The CDR3: CAWSVFPTGGSEAFF. The CDR3 region has the DNA TGTGCCTGGAGTGTATTCCCGACAGGGGGCTCTGAAGCTTTCTTT.

Remarks on this clonotype: A read error may account for a junction end that differs from germline. The gene calls are TRBV7-3 and TRBJ1-3, with D possibly matching TRBD1 (5 bases). Germline V gene lookup returns CDR1 SGHTA and CDR2 FQGTGA. This CDR3 is built from 12 residues. CDR3 amino acids: CASSPAGGTIYF. The DNA for the CDR3 is TGCGCCAGCAGCCCTGCCGGGGGCACCATATATTTT.

The table lists this clonotype with a few counts. The chain couples TRBV2 to TRBJ1-3, with 7 bases identical to TRBD1. This CDR3 spans 13 amino acids. After removal of 6 bases from V and 4 bases from J, the junction contained 3 bases not matched to a gene. The germline V gene encodes CDR1 SNHLY and CDR2 FYNNEI. In nucleotides, the CDR3 is TGTGCCAGCAGCGCGGACAGGGGAAACACCATATATTTT. This gives the protein CASSADRGNTIYF.

The chain links TRBV2 to TRBJ2-7, with 7 bases lining up with TRBD1. Germline V gene lookup returns CDR1 SNHLY and CDR2 FYNNEI. This CDR3 spans 20 amino acids. V trimming: 6 bases; J trimming: 6 bases; junction bases outside the gene matches: 29. The CDR3 region has the DNA TGTGCCAGCAGGTCAACCTCGCCTTCTAATTGGGACAGACTCGCGTCCGAGCAGTACTTC. Its translation is CASRSTSPSNWDRLASEQYF.

The chain joins TRBV20-1 to TRBJ2-7, with D possibly being TRBD1 (6 bases). The CDR3 loop spans 13 amino acids. Germline CDR1 is DFQATT and CDR2 is SNEGSKA (reference sequence). Between the trimmed V and J ends, which lost 6 bases and 1 base, there was a span of 13 bases. This CDR3 reads CSAPDQGSYEQYF. CDR3 coding DNA: TGCAGTGCCCCAGACCAGGGGTCCTACGAGCAGTACTTC.

This clonotype was seen at least ten times. The chain uses TRBV15 and TRBJ2-1; D gene ambiguous. Germline V CDR1 and CDR2: LNHNV, YYDKDF (reference sequence). The V and J ends lost 10 bases and 8 bases respectively, with 12 bases between them. This CDR3 region has 11 residues. DNA for the CDR3: TGTGCCAGCTCCTCACACGATGAGCAGTTCTTC. Its translation: CASSSHDEQFF.

This clonotype was counted ten times or more. This chain uses TRBV15 with TRBJ1-2; D is perhaps TRBD1 (6 bases). This CDR3 contains 14 residues. Germline assignment: CDR1 LNHNV and CDR2 YYDKDF (reference sequence). V gave up 2 bases and J gave up 7 bases, with 14 bases separating them. The CDR3 DNA follows: TGTGCCACCAGCAGAAGGACAGATACATCTGGCTACACCTTC. Residues: CATSRRTDTSGYTF.

The V gene is TRBV2, the J gene TRBJ2-7, with 10 positions matching TRBD1. J lost 5 bases, V lost 3 bases, and 19 bases had no gene match. The V gene's germline CDR1 is SNHLY and CDR2 FYNNEI. This CDR3 has 19 residues. CDR3 in DNA: TGTGCCAGCAGTGAGGCAGGGGGCATCCGGGACAGGGGCAACAACGAGCAGTACTTC. It is translated as CASSEAGGIRDRGNNEQYF. The full variable domain, its missing parts supplied by reference TRBV2 and TRBJ2-7, is EPEVTQTPSHQVTQMGQEVILRCVPISNHLYFYWYRQILGQKVEFLVSFYNNEISEKSEIFDDQFSVERPDGSNFTLKIRSTKLEDSAMYFCASSEAGGIRDRGNNEQYFGPGTRLTVT.

The V gene is TRBV29-1, the J gene TRBJ2-1, with TRBD2 identical over 7 bases. Germline V gene sequence: CDR1 SQVTM, CDR2 ANQGSEA. This CDR3 has 15 residues. Trimming removed 1 base from V and 4 bases from J; junction bases left unmatched: 7. CDR3 nucleotide sequence: TGCAGCGTTGAAGTAATCCGGGAGGTGTACAATGAGCAGTTCTTC. Protein product: CSVEVIREVYNEQFF.

This clonotype has a single count. The rearrangement uses TRBV2 and TRBJ2-5, with 8 bases identical to TRBD2. The J call may be in error: the DNA end matches TRBJ2-1 better. Germline values: CDR1 SNHLY, CDR2 FYNNEI. The CDR3 runs 16 residues. Here the CDR3 reads CASSDEGLEVNSEQFF. CDR3 sequence (DNA): TGTGCCAGCAGTGACGAGGGACTAGAAGTTAATAGTGAGCAGTTCTTC.

This clonotype was counted only a few times. This sequence joins TRBV7-2 and TRBJ2-5, with D unresolved. The CDR3 contains 15 residues. Per germline, CDR1 SGHTA and CDR2 FQGNSA. The V gene lost 4 bases and the J gene lost 5 bases, with 17 bases spanning the gap. In DNA, the CDR3 is TGTGCCAGCAGCTCTACCGGGCCCCCCGGGGAGACCCAGTACTTC. Its translation is CASSSTGPPGETQYF.

This clonotype turned up a few times. The chain couples TRBV2 to TRBJ1-2; no definite D call. The CDR3 covers 14 residues. CDR1 and CDR2 from the germline V gene are SNHLY and FYNNEI. V dropped 5 bases and J dropped 4 bases, with 14 bases sitting between them. The DNA for the CDR3 is TGTGCCAGCAGTCCTCCACGGAATGGCTATGGCTACACCTTC. It translates to CASSPPRNGYGYTF.